The 8 T cell receptor beta chains reported below all come from one sample, sequenced in a study of T cell responses to AZD1222 COVID-19 vaccine. TCRdb keeps only in-frame clones here, not all; method: immunoSEQ multiplex PCR. The sample shows 150,000 or so clones, roughly 90% of them seen only once. The starting material was peripheral blood, obtained on day 0 of AZD1222 vaccination. These receptors were obtained from an adult in good health.

The chain couples TRBV5-4 to TRBJ1-2; D uncertain. The CDR3 is 15 amino acids. The germline V gene encodes CDR1 SGHNT and CDR2 YYREEE (reference sequence). Trimming pared 1 base from V and 4 bases from J, leaving 14 bases between. The CDR3 DNA is TGTGCCAGCAGCTTGACTCGAGGAGGCGGCTATGGCTACACCTTC. The encoded protein is CASSLTRGGGYGYTF.

The chain employs TRBV19 and TRBJ2-7; tentatively, D is TRBD1 (6 bases). This CDR3 contains 13 residues. Trimming left V 7 bases short and J 4 bases short, with 14 bases between. CDR1 LNHDA and CDR2 SQIVND come from the germline V gene (reference sequence). CDR3: CASMGARGYEQYF. CDR3 nucleotide sequence: TGTGCCAGTATGGGGGCTAGGGGGTACGAGCAGTACTTC.

The count of this clone is one. V usage is TRBV19 and J usage is TRBJ2-3; D gene unclear. The CDR3 contains 16 residues. Germline V gene lookup returns CDR1 LNHDA and CDR2 SQIVND (reference sequence). Trimming cost V 5 bases and J 2 bases, with 17 bases left between them. The CDR3 bases are TGTGCCAGTAGTGAGGTTGGCAGGCACTCCACAGATACGCAGTATTTT. It translates to CASSEVGRHSTDTQYF. Full variable domain (outside the CDR3, taken from reference TRBV19 and TRBJ2-3): DGGITQSPKYLFRKEGQNVTLSCEQNLNHDAMYWYRQDPGQGLRLIYYSQIVNDFQKGDIAEGYSVSREKKESFPLTVTSAQKNPTAFYLCASSEVGRHSTDTQYFGPGTRLTVL.

V gene TRBV19 combines with J gene TRBJ1-1; maybe TRBD1 (6 bases). Looked up from germline, CDR1 is LNHDA and CDR2 is SQIVND (reference sequence). There are 13 residues in the CDR3. Trimming removed 7 bases from V and 4 bases from J, with 13 bases in between. CDR3 sequence: CASTQGLGTEAFF. DNA of the CDR3: TGTGCCAGTACACAGGGATTAGGCACTGAAGCTTTCTTT.

The genes are TRBV7-2 and TRBJ2-1, with TRBD1 as a possible D gene (6 bases). The germline V gene has CDR1 SGHTA and CDR2 FQGNSA. V gave up 8 bases and J gave up 8 bases, with 16 bases separating them. The CDR3 sequence is 13 residues long. CDR3: CASVRDNDDEQFF. The CDR3 DNA is TGTGCCAGCGTCCGGGACAATGACGATGAGCAGTTCTTC.

The chain carries TRBV5-1 and TRBJ1-3; tentative D call: TRBD1 (6 bases). Trimming shortened V by 0 bases and J by 2 bases, and 12 bases separated the two germline ends. Looked up from germline, CDR1 is SGHRS and CDR2 is YFSETQ. The CDR3 loop spans 16 amino acids. CDR3 loop: CASSLAAGEAGNTIYF. For the CDR3, the DNA is TGCGCCAGCAGCTTGGCGGCAGGGGAGGCTGGAAACACCATATATTTT.

The chain is built from TRBV27 and TRBJ2-7; 9 bases are shared with TRBD1. Germline V gene sequence: CDR1 MNHEY, CDR2 SMNVEV (reference sequence). The CDR3 is 14 residues long. J was trimmed by 0 bases and V by 6 bases; bases with no gene match: 3. This CDR3 is CASSWGQGSYEQYF. The CDR3, as DNA: TGTGCCAGCAGCTGGGGACAGGGCTCCTACGAGCAGTACTTC.

This chain uses TRBV5-1 with TRBJ1-4; the match to TRBD1 covers 8 bases. The germline CDR1 and CDR2 sequences are SGHRS and YFSETQ. Trimming removed 1 base from V and 2 bases from J; junction bases left unmatched: 10. The CDR3 runs to 18 residues. Here the CDR3 DNA reads TGCGCCAGCAGCTTGAGGGCAGGGGGCCTCGGGACTAATGAAAAACTGTTTTTT. As protein: CASSLRAGGLGTNEKLFF. The whole variable domain, remainder taken from reference TRBV5-1 and TRBJ1-4, is KAGVTQTPRYLIKTRGQQVTLSCSPISGHRSVSWYQQTPGQGLQFLFEYFSETQRNKGNFPGRFSGRQFSNSRSEMNVSTLELGDSALYLCASSLRAGGLGTNEKLFFGSGTQLSVL.